Listed below are T cell receptor beta chains from one sample, sequenced in a study of T cell responses to AZD1222 COVID-19 vaccine. Using immunoSEQ multiplex PCR, the repertoire was profiled, and TCRdb retains in-frame clones only, with some absent. The sample contains roughly 120,000 clones, roughly 89% of which appear only once. The specimen comprised peripheral blood, sampled on day 0 of AZD1222 vaccination. These receptor sequences come from an adult in good health. The CDR3 runs from the conserved cysteine through the conserved F or W. D genes are given only for firm matches. Part of the rows lack a size; the others show once, few, many or a class for expanded clones.

clone_size: -
j_call: TRBJ2-1
d_call: TRBD2
v_call: TRBV19
cdr3_nt: TGTGCCAGTAGCACTAGCGGGAGGGCCTACAATGAGCAGTTCTTC
cdr3_aa: CASSTSGRAYNEQFF

clone_size: -
j_call: TRBJ2-3
d_call: -
v_call: TRBV28
cdr3_nt: TGTGCCAGCAGGGGACACTCCACAGATACGCAGTATTTT
cdr3_aa: CASRGHSTDTQYF

clone_size: -
j_call: TRBJ2-7
d_call: -
v_call: TRBV6-5
cdr3_nt: TGTGCCAGCAGTTACTCCTGGGGACGCGGGAACGAGCAGTACTTC
cdr3_aa: CASSYSWGRGNEQYF

clone_size: -
j_call: TRBJ2-1
d_call: -
v_call: TRBV5-4
cdr3_nt: TGTGCCAGCAGCTTTTACAGGGGAGGCAAGTACAATGAGCAGTTCTTC
cdr3_aa: CASSFYRGGKYNEQFF

clone_size: -
j_call: TRBJ1-1
d_call: TRBD1
v_call: TRBV23-1
cdr3_nt: TGCGCCAGCAGTCGTTATAGAGAAAGGTCCTGGGACAGGTATACTAATGACACTGAAGCTTTCTTT
cdr3_aa: CASSRYRERSWDRYTNDTEAFF

clone_size: -
j_call: TRBJ2-3
d_call: -
v_call: TRBV9
cdr3_nt: TGTGCCAGCAGCGCGAACCGCGGCACAGATACGCAGTATTTT
cdr3_aa: CASSANRGTDTQYF

clone_size: -
j_call: TRBJ1-3
d_call: -
v_call: TRBV3-1/TRBV3-2
cdr3_nt: TGTGCCAGCGCGCTACAGGGAGCCTTCTCTGGAAACACCATATATTTT
cdr3_aa: CASALQGAFSGNTIYF

clone_size: -
j_call: TRBJ1-4
d_call: -
v_call: TRBV9
cdr3_nt: TGTGCCAGCAGCGGCCGGGATCTTAATGAAAAACTGTTTTTT
cdr3_aa: CASSGRDLNEKLFF

clone_size: -
j_call: TRBJ2-3
d_call: -
v_call: TRBV11-2
cdr3_nt: TGTGCCAGCAGCTTCACAGGAGGGAGGTCCAGGACAGATACGCAGTATTTT
cdr3_aa: CASSFTGGRSRTDTQYF

clone_size: -
j_call: TRBJ2-1
d_call: -
v_call: TRBV4-2
cdr3_nt: TGTGCCAGCAGCCAAGGTGTCGGGTTGAGTGAGCAGTTCTTC
cdr3_aa: CASSQGVGLSEQFF

clone_size: -
j_call: TRBJ1-2
d_call: -
v_call: TRBV9
cdr3_nt: TGTGCCAGCAGCCTTGCGGGGGGGCCCTATGGCTACACCTTC
cdr3_aa: CASSLAGGPYGYTF

clone_size: -
j_call: TRBJ2-7
d_call: -
v_call: TRBV9
cdr3_nt: TGTGCCAGCATTAGTTGTTACGAGCAGTACTTC
cdr3_aa: CASISCYEQYF

clone_size: -
j_call: TRBJ2-5
d_call: TRBD1
v_call: TRBV5-1
cdr3_nt: TGCGCCAGCAGCTCCGGACAGGTTCACCTTCAAGAGACCCAGTACTTC
cdr3_aa: CASSSGQVHLQETQYF

clone_size: few
j_call: TRBJ2-7
d_call: -
v_call: TRBV5-1
cdr3_nt: TGCGCCAGCAGCTTGGATGCCTACGAGCAGTACTTC
cdr3_aa: CASSLDAYEQYF

clone_size: -
j_call: TRBJ1-1
d_call: TRBD1
v_call: TRBV9
cdr3_nt: TGTGCCAGCAGCGTAGGGGTTGGGGACAGACAGAACACTGAAGCTTTCTTT
cdr3_aa: CASSVGVGDRQNTEAFF

clone_size: -
j_call: TRBJ1-1
d_call: -
v_call: TRBV4-1
cdr3_nt: TGCGCCAGCAGCCAAGACTACGGGAGGGAAGCTTTCTTT
cdr3_aa: CASSQDYGREAFF

clone_size: once
j_call: TRBJ2-7
d_call: -
v_call: TRBV28
cdr3_nt: TGTGCCAGCCTCAGGAGCTCCTACGAGCAGTACTTC
cdr3_aa: CASLRSSYEQYF

clone_size: -
j_call: TRBJ1-5
d_call: TRBD1
v_call: TRBV6-6
cdr3_nt: TGTGCCAGCAGTCCAACTGGGCAGGGGGTTAGCAATCAGCCCCAGCATTTT
cdr3_aa: CASSPTGQGVSNQPQHF

clone_size: -
j_call: TRBJ1-1
d_call: -
v_call: TRBV6-5
cdr3_nt: TGTGCCAGCAGTCGACAGAGAATGAACACTGAAGCTTTCTTT
cdr3_aa: CASSRQRMNTEAFF

clone_size: -
j_call: TRBJ2-2
d_call: -
v_call: TRBV7-9
cdr3_nt: TGTGCCAGCAGCTCTCCTCACCCCGGGGCCACGAACACCGGGGAGCTGTTTTTT
cdr3_aa: CASSSPHPGATNTGELFF

clone_size: -
j_call: TRBJ1-2
d_call: TRBD1
v_call: TRBV2
cdr3_nt: TGTGGCACCGGGACAGACTATGGCTACACCTTC
cdr3_aa: CGTGTDYGYTF

clone_size: -
j_call: TRBJ1-1
d_call: -
v_call: TRBV5-5
cdr3_nt: TGTGCCAGCAGCCGCCATACGGGTGAAGCTTTCTTT
cdr3_aa: CASSRHTGEAFF

clone_size: -
j_call: TRBJ2-5
d_call: TRBD2
v_call: TRBV7-2
cdr3_nt: TGTGCCAGCAGCTGGACTAGCGGGGGGGCCGAGACCCAGTACTTC
cdr3_aa: CASSWTSGGAETQYF

clone_size: few
j_call: TRBJ1-2
d_call: -
v_call: TRBV5-6
cdr3_nt: TGTGCCAGCAGCTTGGGGGGGCCCTATGGCTACACCTTC
cdr3_aa: CASSLGGPYGYTF

clone_size: -
j_call: TRBJ2-3
d_call: TRBD2
v_call: TRBV27
cdr3_nt: TGTGCCAGCAGTAGACCGGGACTAGCGGGAGAAAATACGCAGTATTTT
cdr3_aa: CASSRPGLAGENTQYF

clone_size: -
j_call: TRBJ2-3
d_call: -
v_call: TRBV30
cdr3_nt: TGTGCCTGGAGTGTGGGAGCCGATACGCAGTATTTT
cdr3_aa: CAWSVGADTQYF

clone_size: -
j_call: TRBJ2-7
d_call: -
v_call: TRBV9
cdr3_nt: TGTGCCAGCAGCCGAGGACCATCCTACGAGCAGTACTTC
cdr3_aa: CASSRGPSYEQYF

clone_size: -
j_call: TRBJ1-2
d_call: TRBD1
v_call: TRBV11-2
cdr3_nt: TGTGCCAGCAGCTTAATTGAGCAGGGGGCCCACTATGGCTACACCTTC
cdr3_aa: CASSLIEQGAHYGYTF

clone_size: -
j_call: TRBJ2-1
d_call: -
v_call: TRBV6-5
cdr3_nt: TGTGCCAGCAGTTATAACGGACGATCCAATGAGCAGTTCTTC
cdr3_aa: CASSYNGRSNEQFF

clone_size: -
j_call: TRBJ2-7
d_call: -
v_call: TRBV11-3
cdr3_nt: TGTGCCAGCAGCTTGGGGACGGAAGAGCAGTACTTC
cdr3_aa: CASSLGTEEQYF

clone_size: -
j_call: TRBJ1-3
d_call: TRBD1
v_call: TRBV11-2
cdr3_nt: TGTGCCAGCCTACCCTGGGCTGGACAGGGGGGAAACACCATATATTTT
cdr3_aa: CASLPWAGQGGNTIYF

clone_size: -
j_call: TRBJ1-2
d_call: TRBD1
v_call: TRBV7-8
cdr3_nt: TGTGCCAGCAGCTTAACCCCTCCGGGACAGGGTACCCTCCTCTATGGCTACACCTTC
cdr3_aa: CASSLTPPGQGTLLYGYTF

clone_size: -
j_call: TRBJ1-4
d_call: -
v_call: TRBV7-5
cdr3_nt: TGTGTCAGAAGCTTAAGAGGGGCAAAACTGTTTTTT
cdr3_aa: CVRSLRGAKLFF

clone_size: -
j_call: TRBJ2-7
d_call: -
v_call: TRBV6-5
cdr3_nt: TGTGCCAGCAGTACCGGGCTTCCTCAGTACTTC
cdr3_aa: CASSTGLPQYF

clone_size: -
j_call: TRBJ1-5
d_call: -
v_call: TRBV19
cdr3_nt: TGTGCCAGTAGACGGGACAACAATCAGCCCCAGCATTTT
cdr3_aa: CASRRDNNQPQHF

clone_size: -
j_call: TRBJ2-1
d_call: TRBD2
v_call: TRBV7-9
cdr3_nt: TGTGCCAGCAGCTTATGGACTAGCGGGAGGGCTTATGTGGTGGGGCAGTTCTTC
cdr3_aa: CASSLWTSGRAYVVGQFF

clone_size: -
j_call: TRBJ1-5
d_call: -
v_call: TRBV24-1
cdr3_nt: TGTGCCACCAGTGATTCCACGGATCAGCCCCAGCATTTT
cdr3_aa: CATSDSTDQPQHF

clone_size: -
j_call: TRBJ2-2
d_call: -
v_call: TRBV19
cdr3_nt: TGTGCCAGTAGTATTGGTTCTTATGGCAGATTATCGAACACCGGGGAGCTGTTTTTT
cdr3_aa: CASSIGSYGRLSNTGELFF

clone_size: -
j_call: TRBJ2-5
d_call: -
v_call: TRBV19
cdr3_nt: TGTGCCAGTAGTATGGAGGGTGGGGGGGAGACCCAGTACTTC
cdr3_aa: CASSMEGGGETQYF

clone_size: -
j_call: TRBJ2-1
d_call: TRBD2
v_call: TRBV6-1
cdr3_nt: TGTGCCAGCAGTGAAGCAGCGGGAGGCTCCTACAATGAGCAGTTCTTC
cdr3_aa: CASSEAAGGSYNEQFF

clone_size: -
j_call: TRBJ2-2
d_call: -
v_call: TRBV11-3
cdr3_nt: TGTGCCAGCAGCTTAGGGACAGCGAACACCGGGGAGCTGTTTTTT
cdr3_aa: CASSLGTANTGELFF

clone_size: -
j_call: TRBJ1-2
d_call: -
v_call: TRBV18
cdr3_nt: TGTGCCAGCTCATCAAGCAGGGGTAGCGGCTACACCTTC
cdr3_aa: CASSSSRGSGYTF

clone_size: -
j_call: TRBJ2-1
d_call: -
v_call: TRBV6-5
cdr3_nt: TGTGCCAGCAGCCCACTAGGGTACAATGAGCAGTTCTTC
cdr3_aa: CASSPLGYNEQFF

clone_size: -
j_call: TRBJ1-2
d_call: TRBD1
v_call: TRBV25-1
cdr3_nt: TGTGCCAGCAGTGTCCAGGGGGCCTACTATGGCTACACCTTC
cdr3_aa: CASSVQGAYYGYTF

clone_size: -
j_call: TRBJ2-1
d_call: TRBD2
v_call: TRBV5-1
cdr3_nt: TGCGCCAGCAGCGCGGGGGGTATGGTCTACAATGAGCAGTTCTTC
cdr3_aa: CASSAGGMVYNEQFF